Here is one T cell receptor beta chain with its context. Its antigen remains unidentified. The data derive from a study of CD8+ T cells in alopecia areata. For the study at large: Tofacitinib administration to treated patients was oral, at 5 to 10 mg twice daily. Study conclusions and caveats: The treated group had a single nonresponder, limiting CD8+ expansion-response conclusions.

This CDR3 spans 17 amino acids. The V and J ends lost 1 base and 0 bases, in that order; junction bases with no gene match: 6. Germline CDR1 reads MGHRA; CDR2 reads YSYEKL. As for treatment: oral pan-JAK inhibitor, 5-10 mg twice daily. Peripheral blood, together with lesional scalp punch biopsies, was collected from alopecia areata patients. The sorting of PBMCs gave CD4+ and CD8+ T cells. TCR sequencing used cDNA made by reverse transcription of extracted RNA. The repertoire was sequenced with immunoSEQ multiplex PCR; TCRdb's copy has only in-frame clones and lacks some. The sample has some 95,000 clones, around 44% seen once.

V gene TRBV4-1 combines with J gene TRBJ2-4, with 7 bases fitting TRBD2. This clonotype was obtained from a human donor with alopecia areata. Sequencing was performed on CD8+ T cells sorted from blood, taken at week 24, from a patient treated with tofacitinib. The CDR3: CASSQGSGLIAKNIQYF. The CDR3 nucleotides read TGCGCCAGCAGCCAAGGTAGCGGGCTGATAGCCAAAAACATTCAGTACTTC.